This entry lists 18 T cell receptor beta chains sequenced from one sample in a study of vaccination effects on CD4 cells after COVID-19. No antigens are known for them. Here immunoSEQ multiplex PCR was the method, and the copy in TCRdb shows in-frame clones only, minus some. Among tens of thousands of clones listed, under 80% were seen once. Culturing for more than 9 days preceded CD4+ T cell isolation. Every participant took two doses of the BNT162b2 or mRNA-1273 vaccine. Sequencing was performed on CD4+ T cells from PBMCs cultured without peptide, taken after COVID-19 vaccination. The receptors originated from a human donor who received a COVID-19 vaccine.

V and J are TRBV9 and TRBJ2-2; D is uncertain. Per the germline V gene, CDR1 is SGDLS and CDR2 is YYNGEE. CDR3 size: 12 residues. The V gene lost 2 bases and the J gene lost 7 bases, with 6 bases spanning the gap. As DNA, the CDR3 is TGTGCCAGCAGCGTTTTCGGCGGGGAGCTGTTTTTT. It yields the protein CASSVFGGELFF.

This chain connects TRBV5-5 to TRBJ2-1, with no clear D. Germline-derived CDR1 and CDR2 are SGHKS and YYEKEE (reference sequence). The length of the CDR3 is 13 residues. V was clipped by 2 bases and J by 3 bases, with 6 bases between them. The CDR3 coding sequence is TGTGCCAGCAGCTTCTTTTACTACAATGAGCAGTTCTTC. Translated, it gives CASSFFYYNEQFF.

This rearrangement joins TRBV21-1 to TRBJ1-1; the D call of TRBD1 is as the table states it, not checked on the DNA. TRBV21-1 is a pseudogene locus. There are 18 residues in the CDR3. This CDR3 reads CASSKRVSGTAQNTEAFF. The CDR3 coding sequence is TGTGCCAGCAGCAAGAGAGTCTCCGGGACAGCCCAGAACACTGAAGCTTTCTTT.

The chain recombines TRBV29-1 with TRBJ1-2; the D is unclear. V lost 4 bases, J lost 10 bases, and 13 bases lay in between. Germline V gene data show CDR1 as SQVTM and CDR2 as ANQGSEA. This CDR3 is built from 11 residues. In DNA form, the CDR3 reads TGCAGCGTTGTAGTTAGGGCAGACTACACCTTC. Its protein product is CSVVVRADYTF.

This clone was seen a handful of times. The chain uses TRBV30 and TRBJ1-2, with 8 bases aligning to TRBD1. CDR3 length: 13 residues. The ends lost 7 bases at V and 4 bases at J; junction bases unmatched: 8. Germline loops: CDR1 GTSNPN, CDR2 SVGIG (reference sequence). CDR3 sequence reads: CASDPGGGYGYTF. In DNA, the CDR3 is TGTGCCTCAGATCCAGGGGGCGGCTATGGCTACACCTTC.

This clone was seen more than once but under ten times. The rearrangement joins TRBV10-1 to TRBJ2-1; D is unclear. In germline, CDR1 is WNHNN, CDR2 SYGVQD (reference sequence). Trimming removed 3 bases from V and 4 bases from J, with 7 bases in between. The CDR3 spans 13 residues. Here the CDR3 DNA reads TGCGCCAGCAGTGACCCCAGTTACAATGAGCAGTTCTTC. Its translation is CASSDPSYNEQFF.

This clone was recorded once. The CDR3 DNA follows: TGTGCCACCAGTGCTTCTCGGGACAGTTCCTCTGGAAACACCATATATTTT. It is translated as CATSASRDSSSGNTIYF. The V and J genes are TRBV24-1 and TRBJ1-3; TRBD1 matches 7 bases. V shed 5 bases and J 0 bases; nucleotides not matched to a gene: 9. The CDR3 extends over 17 amino acids. Germline loops: CDR1 KGHDR, CDR2 SFDVKD.

The chain carries TRBV2 and TRBJ2-4, with TRBD1 matching over 10 bases. This CDR3 contains 15 residues. The germline gives CDR1 SNHLY, CDR2 FYNNEI. J was trimmed by 0 bases and V by 7 bases; bases with no gene match: 3. The CDR3: CASMGQGIAKNIQYF. CDR3 sequence (DNA): TGTGCCAGCATGGGACAGGGGATAGCCAAAAACATTCAGTACTTC.

As for this clone: The same CDR3 is also encoded by other DNA sequences in this sample. The V call is TRBV6-5, the J call TRBJ1-5; no reliable D call. Trimming shortened V by 6 bases and J by 2 bases, and 11 bases separated the two germline ends. CDR1 MNHEY and CDR2 SVGAGI come from the germline V gene. CDR3 length: 14 residues. The CDR3 DNA is TGTGCCAGCAGGAAGGGTCAAGGCAATCAGCCCCAGCATTTT. This codes for CASRKGQGNQPQHF.

This rearrangement joins TRBV29-1 to TRBJ2-5, with 10 bases that match TRBD2. Germline V gene sequence: CDR1 SQVTM, CDR2 ANQGSEA. V lost 6 bases, J lost 4 bases, and 8 bases stayed unmatched. The CDR3 length is 14 residues. The CDR3 bases are TGCAGCGTATCAGCGGGGGGGGACGGAGAGACCCAGTACTTC. This encodes CSVSAGGDGETQYF.

The V call is TRBV6-6, the J call TRBJ1-1; weak D call: TRBD1 (6 bases). Looked up from germline, CDR1 is MNHNY and CDR2 is SVGAGI (reference sequence). Trimming left V 2 bases short and J 1 base short, with 11 bases between. CDR3 length equals 15 residues. The CDR3: CASSYEGQTNTEAFF. CDR3 DNA: TGTGCCAGCAGTTACGAGGGACAAACGAACACTGAAGCTTTCTTT.

The rearrangement uses TRBV5-4 and TRBJ2-6; 7 bases line up with TRBD1. CDR3 length equals 18 residues. The germline V gene encodes CDR1 SGHNT and CDR2 YYREEE (reference sequence). Germline trimming cut 3 bases from V and 0 bases from J; bases unmatched to any gene: 9. This CDR3 is CASSSTGASNSGANVLTF. Here the CDR3 DNA reads TGTGCCAGCAGCTCCACAGGGGCGTCAAACTCTGGGGCCAACGTCCTGACTTTC.

This chain links TRBV3-1 (or the pseudogene TRBV3-2) with TRBJ1-5, with D possibly matching TRBD1 (6 bases). V lost 4 bases, J lost 6 bases, and 13 bases lay in between. The CDR3 consists of 14 residues. The germline V gene has CDR1 LGHDT and CDR2 YNNKEL (reference sequence). The CDR3 sequence: CASSPGRGGQPQHF. The CDR3 bases are TGTGCCAGCAGCCCAGGGCGAGGGGGTCAGCCCCAGCATTTT.

The chain couples TRBV12-3 or TRBV12-4 to TRBJ1-5, with D perhaps TRBD1 (5 bases). The CDR3 length is 13 residues. V was pared by 3 bases and J by 4 bases, with 7 bases between. CDR3 bases: TGTGCCAGCAGTTTTGGGACTAATCAGCCCCAGCATTTT. This codes for CASSFGTNQPQHF.

The CDR3 DNA reads TGTGCCAGCAGGCCCGACAACCAAGAGACCCAGTACTTC. This gives the protein CASRPDNQETQYF. The chain couples TRBV12-3 or TRBV12-4 to TRBJ2-5; no clear D. Trimming shortened V by 6 bases and J by 0 bases, and 8 bases separated the two germline ends. The CDR3 is 13 residues long.

The chain recombines TRBV19 with TRBJ2-6; 9 nucleotides align to TRBD2. The V gene's germline CDR1 is LNHDA and CDR2 SQIVND (reference sequence). The CDR3 is made up of 21 amino acids. With V trimmed by 6 bases and J by 0 bases, 18 bases remained unmatched. CDR3 coding DNA: TGTGCCAGTAGGCCCCTAGGGGGAGCGGGGGGTACAAACTCTGGGGCCAACGTCCTGACTTTC. Protein product: CASRPLGGAGGTNSGANVLTF. Looking up the rest from reference TRBV19 and TRBJ2-6 gives the full variable domain: DGGITQSPKYLFRKEGQNVTLSCEQNLNHDAMYWYRQDPGQGLRLIYYSQIVNDFQKGDIAEGYSVSREKKESFPLTVTSAQKNPTAFYLCASRPLGGAGGTNSGANVLTFGAGSRLTVL.

The chain links TRBV5-4 to TRBJ2-5; TRBD1 agrees at 10 bases. This CDR3 contains 15 residues. Trimming at V came to 3 bases and at J to 2 bases, leaving 4 bases not matched to a gene. Germline V gene lookup returns CDR1 SGHNT and CDR2 YYREEE (reference sequence). CDR3 loop: CASSSRDRGQETQYF. The CDR3 region has the DNA TGTGCCAGCAGCTCAAGGGACAGGGGACAAGAGACCCAGTACTTC. Supplemented by reference TRBV5-4 and TRBJ2-5, the full variable domain reads ETGVTQSPTHLIKTRGQQVTLRCSSQSGHNTVSWYQQALGQGPQFIFQYYREEENGRGNFPPRFSGLQFPNYSSELNVNALELDDSALYLCASSSRDRGQETQYFGPGTRLLVL.

In nucleotides, the CDR3 is TGCAGCGTTGAATCTGGCGCAGATACGCAGTATTTT. It yields the protein CSVESGADTQYF. The V call is TRBV29-1, the J call TRBJ2-3; D is ambiguous. The germline V and J ends were trimmed by 2 bases and 4 bases, with 7 bases remaining between them. Germline loops: CDR1 SQVTM, CDR2 ANQGSEA. This CDR3 has 12 residues.